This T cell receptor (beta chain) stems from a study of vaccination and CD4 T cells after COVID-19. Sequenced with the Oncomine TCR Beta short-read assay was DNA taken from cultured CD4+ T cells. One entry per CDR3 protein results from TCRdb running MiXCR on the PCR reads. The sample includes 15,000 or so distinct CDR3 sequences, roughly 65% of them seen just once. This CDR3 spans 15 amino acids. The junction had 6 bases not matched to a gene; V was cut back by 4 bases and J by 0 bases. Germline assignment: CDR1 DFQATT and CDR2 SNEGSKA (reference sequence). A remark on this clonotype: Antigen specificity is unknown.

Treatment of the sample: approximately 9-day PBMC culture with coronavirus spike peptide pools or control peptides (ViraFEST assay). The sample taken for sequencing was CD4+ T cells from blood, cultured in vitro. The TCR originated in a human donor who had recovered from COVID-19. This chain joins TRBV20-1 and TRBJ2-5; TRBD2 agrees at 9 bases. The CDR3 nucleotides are TGCAGTGCTACAAGACTAGCGGTTAACCAAGAGACCCAGTACTTC. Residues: CSATRLAVNQETQYF.